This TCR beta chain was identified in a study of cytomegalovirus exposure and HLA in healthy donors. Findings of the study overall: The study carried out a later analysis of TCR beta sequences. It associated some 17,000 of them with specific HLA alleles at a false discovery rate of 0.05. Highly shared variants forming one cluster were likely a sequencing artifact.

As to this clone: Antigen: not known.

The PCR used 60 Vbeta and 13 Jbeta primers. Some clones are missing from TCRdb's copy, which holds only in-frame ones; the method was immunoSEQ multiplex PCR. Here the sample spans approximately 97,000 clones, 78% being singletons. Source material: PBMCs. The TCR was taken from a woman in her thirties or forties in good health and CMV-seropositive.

The CDR3 DNA reads TGTGCCATCAGGGACGACAGGGGGGATAACTATGGCTACACCTTC. Its translation: CAIRDDRGDNYGYTF. The rearrangement joins TRBV10-3 to TRBJ1-2; 9 nucleotides line up with TRBD1. With 6 bases clipped from V and 1 base from J, the junction kept 6 bases outside the gene matches. Per the germline V gene, CDR1 is ENHRY and CDR2 is SYGVKD. The CDR3 is 15 amino acids.